One sample yielded the 12 T cell receptor beta chains listed below, sequenced in a study of glioma-infiltrating T cells after dendritic cell vaccination. Regarding time point: after dendritic cell vaccination, including at tumor progression/relapse. Profiling relied on immunoSEQ multiplex PCR, and the TCRdb table lists in-frame clones only, not all of them. The sample records 75,000 to 95,000 clones, over 75% being singletons. This material consisted of blood, taken after dendritic cell vaccination. These receptors were obtained from a human donor with glioblastoma.

V and J are TRBV4-1 and TRBJ2-7, with 10 bases lining up with TRBD1. Germline CDR1 reads MGHRA; CDR2 reads YSYEKL. The CDR3 covers 17 residues. V shed 0 bases and J 6 bases; nucleotides not matched to a gene: 11. CDR3 coding DNA: TGCGCCAGCAGCCAAGAATCAGTCTTCGACAGGGGGCTCGAGCAGTACTTC. It encodes CASSQESVFDRGLEQYF.

The CDR3 sequence is CASSGRGNNEPEAFF. CDR3 in DNA: TGTGCCAGTAGTGGTAGGGGCAATAACGAGCCTGAAGCTTTCTTT. The J gene is TRBJ1-1, the V gene TRBV19; D perhaps matches TRBD1 (5 bases). V was trimmed by 5 bases and J by 6 bases, leaving 19 bases between them. The CDR3 has 15 residues. In germline, CDR1 is LNHDA, CDR2 SQIVND (reference sequence).

The CDR3 is CASSGQGMNTEAFF. In DNA, the CDR3 is TGTGCCAGCAGCGGACAGGGGATGAACACTGAAGCTTTCTTT. The chain links TRBV11-3 to TRBJ1-1; 9 bases map to TRBD1. The V gene's germline CDR1 is SGHNT and CDR2 YENEEA. The J segment lost 0 bases and the V segment lost 5 bases, leaving 1 base of the junction unmatched. The CDR3 length is 14 residues.

The chain uses TRBV5-4 and TRBJ1-4; 9 bases align to TRBD1. The CDR3 is made up of 14 amino acids. Germline CDR1 SGHNT, CDR2 YYREEE (reference sequence). The trim removed 4 bases at V and 8 bases at J, leaving 6 bases unmatched. CDR3 amino acids: CASSRDREGEKLFF. As DNA, the CDR3 is TGTGCCAGCAGCCGGGACAGGGAGGGAGAAAAACTGTTTTTT.

In its sample, this clone was seen once. The chain has TRBV6-7 and TRBJ1-5, with D possibly TRBD1 on 6 matching bases. TRBV6-7 is an open reading frame, and its role is uncertain. V lost 5 bases to trimming and J lost 0 bases, with 26 bases between them. CDR3 size: 20 residues. CDR3 coding DNA: TGTGCCAGCAGTCACCATACGGCGACAGGCCTTGTTAATAGCAATCAGCCCCAGCATTTT. Its protein product is CASSHHTATGLVNSNQPQHF.

The table lists this clone with a few counts. The J gene is TRBJ2-1, the V gene TRBV19, with 8 bases matching TRBD2. V was pared by 1 base and J by 0 bases, with 2 bases of the junction left unmatched. The CDR3 is made up of 16 amino acids. Germline V gives CDR1 LNHDA, CDR2 SQIVND (reference sequence). The DNA for the CDR3 is TGTGCCAGTAGTATAGCCAGCGGGAGCTCCTACAATGAGCAGTTCTTC. Translation gives CASSIASGSSYNEQFF.

This clone was observed at least ten times. This chain connects TRBV4-1 to TRBJ2-1, with TRBD2 matching over 14 bases. Germline V gene data show CDR1 as MGHRA and CDR2 as YSYEKL. This CDR3 is built from 15 residues. V dropped 6 bases and J dropped 10; count of bases not matched to a gene: 8. The CDR3 reads CASRPGLAGVSEQFF. For the CDR3, the DNA is TGCGCCAGCAGACCGGGACTAGCGGGAGTTTCCGAGCAGTTCTTC.

The CDR3 sequence is CATARGLNQPQHF. In DNA form, the CDR3 reads TGTGCCACCGCGAGGGGGCTCAATCAGCCCCAGCATTTT. This chain links TRBV19 with TRBJ1-5, with TRBD1 matching over 7 bases. Germline trimming cut 10 bases from V and 3 bases from J; bases unmatched to any gene: 6. The CDR3 length is 13 residues. Germline CDR1 is LNHDA and CDR2 is SQIVND (reference sequence).

V usage is TRBV10-3 and J usage is TRBJ1-5; D perhaps matches TRBD1 (6 bases). CDR1 is ENHRY and CDR2 is SYGVKD in the germline V gene. This CDR3 has 13 amino acids. V was pared by 5 bases and J by 9 bases, with 14 bases between. DNA of the CDR3: TGTGCCATCAGTAACAGGGTCGAGCGGCCCCAGCATTTT. This translates into CAISNRVERPQHF.

This clone was detected only a few times. The DNA of the CDR3 is TGTGCCAGCAGTCGGGACAGGGATCAGCCCCAGCATTTT. Protein: CASSRDRDQPQHF. The chain employs TRBV6-5 and TRBJ1-5; TRBD1 agrees at 9 bases. Germline CDR1 MNHEY, CDR2 SVGAGI. The CDR3 has 13 residues. With 5 bases clipped from V and 5 bases from J, the junction kept 1 base outside the gene matches.

The chain uses TRBV2 and TRBJ1-1, with a tentative D call TRBD1 (6 bases). This CDR3 comprises 12 residues. In germline, CDR1 is SNHLY, CDR2 FYNNEI. V shed 10 bases and J shed 0 bases, with 9 bases lying between them. This CDR3 is CATSGVNTEAFF. The CDR3 bases are TGTGCCACCTCAGGGGTGAACACTGAAGCTTTCTTT.

The J gene is TRBJ1-2, the V gene TRBV27; TRBD1 aligns across 11 bases. The CDR3 has 14 residues. V dropped 4 bases and J dropped 8; count of bases not matched to a gene: 6. Germline-derived CDR1 and CDR2 are MNHEY and SMNVEV (reference sequence). Here the CDR3 reads CASSSRDRGFGYTF. The CDR3 DNA sequence: TGTGCCAGCAGTTCCCGGGACAGGGGGTTCGGCTACACCTTC.